What follows describes a single T cell receptor beta chain. This entry belongs to a study of identical twins. TCRdb reprocessed the 5' RACE reads with MiXCR, giving one entry per CDR3 protein. The sample consists of about 790,000 distinct CDR3 sequences, roughly 18% of them appearing once. V was clipped by 6 bases and J by 6 bases, with 12 bases between them. CDR3 length: 13 residues. CDR1 and CDR2 from the germline V gene are LGHDT and YNNKEL (reference sequence). These records were also assigned to another study, of T cells expressing NK-cell markers.

The material sequenced was PBMCs. The rearrangement links TRBV3-1 to TRBJ2-1; D ambiguous. The clonotype comes from a woman aged 18-29 years in good health. The CDR3 loop reads CASSLTGLNEQFF. CDR3 nucleotides: TGTGCCAGCAGTCTGACTGGCCTCAATGAGCAGTTCTTC.